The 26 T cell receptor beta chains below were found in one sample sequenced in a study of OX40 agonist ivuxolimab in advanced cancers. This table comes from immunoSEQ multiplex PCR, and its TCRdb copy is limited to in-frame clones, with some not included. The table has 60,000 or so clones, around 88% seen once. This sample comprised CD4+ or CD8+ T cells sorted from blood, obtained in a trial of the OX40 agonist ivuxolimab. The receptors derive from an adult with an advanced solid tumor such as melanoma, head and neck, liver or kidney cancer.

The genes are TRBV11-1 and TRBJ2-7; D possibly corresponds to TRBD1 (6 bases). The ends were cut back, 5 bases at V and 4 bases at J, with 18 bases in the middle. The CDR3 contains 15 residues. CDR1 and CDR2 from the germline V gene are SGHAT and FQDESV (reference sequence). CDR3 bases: TGTGCCAGCAGCAACGAACAGGGTATTCCTTACGAGCAGTACTTC. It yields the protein CASSNEQGIPYEQYF.

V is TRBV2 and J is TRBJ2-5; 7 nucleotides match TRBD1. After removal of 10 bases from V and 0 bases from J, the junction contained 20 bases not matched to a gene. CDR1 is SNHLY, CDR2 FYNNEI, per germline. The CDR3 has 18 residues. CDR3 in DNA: TGTGCCACCCTGGCCTCAGGGGGACCAGTGCCGTACCAAGAGACCCAGTACTTC. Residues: CATLASGGPVPYQETQYF. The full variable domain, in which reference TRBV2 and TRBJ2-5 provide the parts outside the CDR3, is EPEVTQTPSHQVTQMGQEVILRCVPISNHLYFYWYRQILGQKVEFLVSFYNNEISEKSEIFDDQFSVERPDGSNFTLKIRSTKLEDSAMYFCATLASGGPVPYQETQYFGPGTRLLVL.

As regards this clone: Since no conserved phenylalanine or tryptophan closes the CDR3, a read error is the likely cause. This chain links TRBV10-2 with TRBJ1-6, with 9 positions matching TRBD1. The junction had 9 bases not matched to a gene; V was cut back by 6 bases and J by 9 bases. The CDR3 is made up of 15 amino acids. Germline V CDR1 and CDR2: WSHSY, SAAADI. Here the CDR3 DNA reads TGCGCCAGCAGCATTGGACAGGGGACCTTTTCACCCCTCCACCTT. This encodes CASSIGQGTFSPLHL.

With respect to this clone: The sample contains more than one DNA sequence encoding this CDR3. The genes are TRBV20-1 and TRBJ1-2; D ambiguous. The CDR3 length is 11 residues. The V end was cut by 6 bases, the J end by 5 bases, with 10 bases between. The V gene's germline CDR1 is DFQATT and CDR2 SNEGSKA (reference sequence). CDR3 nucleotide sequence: TGCAGTGCAAGGCCTACTTATGGCTACACCTTC. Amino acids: CSARPTYGYTF.

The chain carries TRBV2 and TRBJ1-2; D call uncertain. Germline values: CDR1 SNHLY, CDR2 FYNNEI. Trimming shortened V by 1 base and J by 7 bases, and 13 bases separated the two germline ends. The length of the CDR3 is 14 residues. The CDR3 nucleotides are TGTGCCAGCAGTGAAGTCGGTCAGGAGAGTGGCTACACCTTC. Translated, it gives CASSEVGQESGYTF.

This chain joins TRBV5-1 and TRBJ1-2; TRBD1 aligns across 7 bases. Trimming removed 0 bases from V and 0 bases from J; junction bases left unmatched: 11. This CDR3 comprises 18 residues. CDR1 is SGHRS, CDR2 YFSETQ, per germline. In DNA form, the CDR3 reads TGCGCCAGCAGCTTGGGCCTGGGACAGAGCATCTCTAACTATGGCTACACCTTC. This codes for CASSLGLGQSISNYGYTF.

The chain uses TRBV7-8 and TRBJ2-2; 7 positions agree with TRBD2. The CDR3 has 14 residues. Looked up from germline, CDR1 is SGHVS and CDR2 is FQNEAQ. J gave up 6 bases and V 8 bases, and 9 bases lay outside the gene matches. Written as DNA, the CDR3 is TGTGCCAGCTACGGGACGGGGAGGGCCGGGGAGCTGTTTTTT. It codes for CASYGTGRAGELFF.

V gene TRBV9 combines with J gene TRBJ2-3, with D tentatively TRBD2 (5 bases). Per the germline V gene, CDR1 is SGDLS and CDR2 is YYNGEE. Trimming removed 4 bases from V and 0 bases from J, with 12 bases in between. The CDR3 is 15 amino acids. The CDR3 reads CASSNALVSTDTQYF. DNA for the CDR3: TGTGCCAGCAGCAACGCACTAGTGAGCACAGATACGCAGTATTTT.

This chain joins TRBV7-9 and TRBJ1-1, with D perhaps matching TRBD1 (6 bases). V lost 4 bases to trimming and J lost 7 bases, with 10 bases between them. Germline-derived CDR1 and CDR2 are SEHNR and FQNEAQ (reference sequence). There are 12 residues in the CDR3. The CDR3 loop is CASSSDSFEAFF. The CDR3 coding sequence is TGTGCCAGCAGCTCGGACAGTTTTGAAGCTTTCTTT.

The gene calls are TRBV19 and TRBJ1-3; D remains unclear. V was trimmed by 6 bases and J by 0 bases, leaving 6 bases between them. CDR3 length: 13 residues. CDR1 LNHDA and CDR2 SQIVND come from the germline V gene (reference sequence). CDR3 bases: TGTGCCAGTAGGAGCCGCTCTGGAAACACCATATATTTT. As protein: CASRSRSGNTIYF. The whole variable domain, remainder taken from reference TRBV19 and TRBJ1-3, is DGGITQSPKYLFRKEGQNVTLSCEQNLNHDAMYWYRQDPGQGLRLIYYSQIVNDFQKGDIAEGYSVSREKKESFPLTVTSAQKNPTAFYLCASRSRSGNTIYFGEGSWLTVV.

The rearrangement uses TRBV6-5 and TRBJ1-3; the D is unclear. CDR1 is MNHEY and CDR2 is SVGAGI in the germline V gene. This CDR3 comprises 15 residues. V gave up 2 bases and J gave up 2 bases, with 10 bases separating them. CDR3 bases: TGTGCCAGCAGTTACGAGGGAAGAGCTGGAAACACCATATATTTT. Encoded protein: CASSYEGRAGNTIYF.

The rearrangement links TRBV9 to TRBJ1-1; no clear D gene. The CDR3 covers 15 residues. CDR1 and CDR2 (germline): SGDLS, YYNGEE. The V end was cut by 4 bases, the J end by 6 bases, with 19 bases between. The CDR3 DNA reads TGTGCCAGCAGCCCTTTCCGGACGGGCGGCGCTGAAGCTTTCTTT. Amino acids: CASSPFRTGGAEAFF.

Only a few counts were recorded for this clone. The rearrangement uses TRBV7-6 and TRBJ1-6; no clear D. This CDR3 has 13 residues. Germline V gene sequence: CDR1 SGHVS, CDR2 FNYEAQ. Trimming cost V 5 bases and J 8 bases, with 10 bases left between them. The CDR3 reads CASSPGPYSPLHF. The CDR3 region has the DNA TGTGCCAGCAGCCCTGGACCCTATTCACCCCTCCACTTT. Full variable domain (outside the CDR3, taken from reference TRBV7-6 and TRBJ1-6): GAGVSQSPRYKVTKRGQDVALRCDPISGHVSLYWYRQALGQGPEFLTYFNYEAQQDKSGLPNDRFSAERPEGSISTLTIQRTEQRDSAMYRCASSPGPYSPLHFGNGTRLTVT.

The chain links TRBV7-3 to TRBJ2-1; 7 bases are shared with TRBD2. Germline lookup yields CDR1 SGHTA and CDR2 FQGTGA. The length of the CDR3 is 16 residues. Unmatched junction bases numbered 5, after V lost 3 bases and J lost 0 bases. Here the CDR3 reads CASSFDGGNSYNEQFF. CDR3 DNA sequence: TGTGCCAGCAGCTTCGACGGGGGGAACTCCTACAATGAGCAGTTCTTC.

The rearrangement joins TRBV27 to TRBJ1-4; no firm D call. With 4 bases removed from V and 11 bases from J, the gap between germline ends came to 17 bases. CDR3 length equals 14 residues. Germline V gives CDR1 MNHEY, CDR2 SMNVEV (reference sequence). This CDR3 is CASSSPDSGDKLFF. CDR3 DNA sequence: TGTGCCAGCAGTTCTCCAGATAGCGGCGACAAACTGTTTTTT.

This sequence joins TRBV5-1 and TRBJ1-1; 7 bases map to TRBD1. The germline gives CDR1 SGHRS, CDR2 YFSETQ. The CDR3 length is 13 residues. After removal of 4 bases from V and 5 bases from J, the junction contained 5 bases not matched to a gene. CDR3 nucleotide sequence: TGCGCCAGCAGCGTGACAGGGTGGACTGAAGCTTTCTTT. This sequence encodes CASSVTGWTEAFF.

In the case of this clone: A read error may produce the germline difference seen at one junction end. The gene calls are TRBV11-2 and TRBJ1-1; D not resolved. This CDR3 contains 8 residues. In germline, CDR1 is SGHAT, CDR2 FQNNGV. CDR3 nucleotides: TGTGCCAGCAGCCCCCAAGTCTTT. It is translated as CASSPQVF.

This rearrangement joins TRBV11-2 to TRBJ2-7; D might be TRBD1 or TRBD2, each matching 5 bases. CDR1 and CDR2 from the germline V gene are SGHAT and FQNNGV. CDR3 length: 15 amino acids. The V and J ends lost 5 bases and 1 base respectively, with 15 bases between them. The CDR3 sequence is CASSPFEGMSYEQYF. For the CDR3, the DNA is TGTGCCAGCAGCCCCTTTGAGGGGATGTCCTACGAGCAGTACTTC.

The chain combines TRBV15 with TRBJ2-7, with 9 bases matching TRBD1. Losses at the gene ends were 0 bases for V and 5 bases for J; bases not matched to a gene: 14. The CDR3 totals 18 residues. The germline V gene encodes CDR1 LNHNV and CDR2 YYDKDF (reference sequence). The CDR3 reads CATSRDGYIGTGYNEQYF. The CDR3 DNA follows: TGTGCCACCAGCAGAGACGGATATATCGGGACAGGGTACAACGAGCAGTACTTC.

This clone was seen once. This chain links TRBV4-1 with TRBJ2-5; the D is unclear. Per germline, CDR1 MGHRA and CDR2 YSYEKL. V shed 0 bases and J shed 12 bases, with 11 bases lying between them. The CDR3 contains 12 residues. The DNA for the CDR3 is TGCGCCAGCAGCCAAGATGGGGTGGACGAGTACTTC. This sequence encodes CASSQDGVDEYF.

The CDR3 reads CASSFGTDEQFF. The CDR3 nucleotides read TGTGCCAGCAGCTTTGGGACGGATGAGCAGTTCTTC. The J gene is TRBJ2-1, the V gene TRBV7-3; possibly TRBD1 or TRBD2 for D (5 bases each). CDR1 and CDR2 from the germline V gene are SGHTA and FQGTGA. The CDR3 is made up of 12 amino acids. V lost 3 bases, J lost 8 bases, and 8 bases lay in between.

This CDR3 reads CASSVEVMGYGYTF. In DNA form, the CDR3 reads TGTGCCAGCAGCGTAGAAGTTATGGGCTATGGCTACACCTTC. The chain combines TRBV9 with TRBJ1-2; no reliable D call. There are 14 residues in the CDR3. The V gene's germline CDR1 is SGDLS and CDR2 YYNGEE. V was cut by 0 bases and J by 4 bases, with 10 bases left in between.

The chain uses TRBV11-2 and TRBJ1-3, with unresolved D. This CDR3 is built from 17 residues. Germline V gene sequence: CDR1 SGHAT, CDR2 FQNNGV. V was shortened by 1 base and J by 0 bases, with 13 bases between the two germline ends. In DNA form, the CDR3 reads TGTGCCAGCAGCTTAGGTCCCCTCAGGATCTCTGGAAACACCATATATTTT. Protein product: CASSLGPLRISGNTIYF.

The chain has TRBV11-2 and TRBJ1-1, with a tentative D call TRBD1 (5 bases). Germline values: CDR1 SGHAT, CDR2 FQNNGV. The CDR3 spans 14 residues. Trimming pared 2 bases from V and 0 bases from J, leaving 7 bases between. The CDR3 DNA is TGTGCCAGCAGCTTACGACAGATGAACACTGAAGCTTTCTTT. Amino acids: CASSLRQMNTEAFF.

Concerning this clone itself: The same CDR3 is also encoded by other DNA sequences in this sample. CDR3 residues: CASSYSEGDYGYTF. CDR3 DNA: TGTGCCAGCAGTTACTCCGAGGGGGACTATGGCTACACCTTC. The chain carries TRBV6-6 and TRBJ1-2; D perhaps matches TRBD1 (6 bases). The V and J ends lost 0 bases and 3 bases respectively, with 8 bases between them. The CDR3 sequence is 14 residues long. Germline V gene sequence: CDR1 MNHNY, CDR2 SVGAGI (reference sequence).

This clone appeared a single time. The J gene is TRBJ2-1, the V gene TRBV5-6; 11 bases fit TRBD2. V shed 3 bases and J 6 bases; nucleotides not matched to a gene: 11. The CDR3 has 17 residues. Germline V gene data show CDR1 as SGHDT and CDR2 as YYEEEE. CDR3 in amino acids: CASSWGTSGTPVNEQFF. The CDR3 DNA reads TGTGCCAGCAGCTGGGGGACTAGCGGAACCCCCGTCAATGAGCAGTTCTTC.